This is a list of T cell receptor beta chains from one sample in a study of blood T cells in healthy people across ages. MiXCR was run by TCRdb on the 5' RACE reads, yielding one entry per CDR3 protein. The table has 730,000 or so distinct CDR3 sequences, about 40% seen once; the top ten hold around a fifth. The sequenced sample consisted of blood. These receptors came from a woman in her fifties or sixties in good health. Each CDR3 is given with its conserved first and last residue. The D gene is left open where the match is weak. Only part of the rows carry a size: once, few, many, or a class if the clone is expanded.

TGTGCCAGCAGTGGGCAACGGCTTGAAGCTTTCTTT,CASSGQRLEAFF,TRBJ1-1,12,.,.,TRBV2
TGTGCCACCAGTGATCTGACCGGGACAGGTGATACGCAGTATTTT,CATSDLTGTGDTQYF,TRBJ2-3,15,.,TRBD1,TRBV24-1
TGCACCACAACGTCGGGCGGCCCCGCAGATACGCAGTATTTT,CTTTSGGPADTQYF,TRBJ2-3,14,many,.,TRBV29-1
TGTGCCATCAGTGAGCAGGCCAGCTCTAATGAAAAACTGTTTTTT,CAISEQASSNEKLFF,TRBJ1-4,15,few,.,TRBV10-3
TGTGCCAGCAGCGTGGGGGGGACAGGGAGCCACGAGCAGTACTTC,CASSVGGTGSHEQYF,TRBJ2-7,15,few,TRBD1,TRBV9
TGTGCCAGCAGTTACGACAGGGGAGGGGAGACCCAGTACTTC,CASSYDRGGETQYF,TRBJ2-5,14,few,.,TRBV6-6
TGTGCCAGCACTCCAACGAGACAGGGGAATGAAAAACTGTTTTTT,CASTPTRQGNEKLFF,TRBJ1-4,15,few,TRBD1,TRBV25-1
TGTGCCACCACAAGCCGTGGGGGATCCTACAATGAGCAGTTCTTC,CATTSRGGSYNEQFF,TRBJ2-1,15,few,.,TRBV6-2/TRBV6-3
TGTGCCAGCAGCCTAGGATACAGAAATCAGCCCCAGCATTTT,CASSLGYRNQPQHF,TRBJ1-5,14,few,.,TRBV6-2/TRBV6-3
TGCAGTGCTCCTCAGACGACACCACGCTCTGAAGCTTTCTTT,CSAPQTTPRSEAFF,TRBJ1-1,14,few,.,TRBV20-1
TGTGCCAGCTCACCACTGGCTGAAAAGGGAGAGACCCAGTACTTC,CASSPLAEKGETQYF,TRBJ2-5,15,many,.,TRBV18
TGTGCCAGCAGGGACAGGGGTGAAAAACTGTTTTTT,CASRDRGEKLFF,TRBJ1-4,12,.,TRBD1,TRBV6-6
TGTGCCACCAGTGACCGCTCCGACAGGGGGCAGGGAGATACGCAGTATTTT,CATSDRSDRGQGDTQYF,TRBJ2-3,17,few,TRBD1,TRBV24-1
TGTGCCAGCAGCTTAGAGTGGGCGGGAGATACGCAGTATTTT,CASSLEWAGDTQYF,TRBJ2-3,14,few,.,TRBV7-2
TGTGCCAGCAGCTTAGGACTAGATCAGTTCTTC,CASSLGLDQFF,TRBJ2-1,11,.,.,TRBV7-2
TGTGCCAGCACGGAATCGGGGCAGCCCCAGCATTTT,CASTESGQPQHF,TRBJ1-5,12,few,.,TRBV6-2/TRBV6-3
TGTGCCAGCAACCCACACACTGAAGCTTTCTTT,CASNPHTEAFF,TRBJ1-1,11,.,.,TRBV7-9
TGTGCCAGCAGCAAAGAGCCAGGGTTATGGAAAGAGACCCAGTACTTC,CASSKEPGLWKETQYF,TRBJ2-5,16,.,.,TRBV21-1
TGTGCCAGCAGCTTAGGACAGGGGGGGCAGTTCTTC,CASSLGQGGQFF,TRBJ2-1,12,.,TRBD1,TRBV7-3
TGTGCCATCAGTGATCGGACAAGGAGTTCACCCCTCCACTTT,CAISDRTRSSPLHF,TRBJ1-6,14,few,.,TRBV10-3
TGCAGTGCTATGCCGGGACGCCATTTTGCCTACCCGTTCTTC,CSAMPGRHFAYPFF,TRBJ2-1,14,.,.,TRBV20-1
TGTGCCAGCAGCCTGGACAGAGGCTACACCTTC,CASSLDRGYTF,TRBJ1-2,11,many,.,TRBV2
TGTGCCAGCAGCTCTAGCGTTCCCGATGGGGCCAACGTCCTGACTTTC,CASSSSVPDGANVLTF,TRBJ2-6,16,few,.,TRBV7-3
TGTGCCAGCAGCCCGGGCCTCGTGCCGCTCACAGATACGCAGTATTTT,CASSPGLVPLTDTQYF,TRBJ2-3,16,many,.,TRBV7-2
TGTGCCAGCAGCCAAGATTTAGCATTTAACTATGGCTACACCTTC,CASSQDLAFNYGYTF,TRBJ1-2,15,few,.,TRBV4-2
TGTGCCAGCAGGTATGATCTTAGCGGGAGGGGCCTGTTCTTC,CASRYDLSGRGLFF,TRBJ2-1,14,.,TRBD2,TRBV6-5
TGCAGCGTTGAAGAACAGTACGAGCAGTACTTC,CSVEEQYEQYF,TRBJ2-7,11,.,.,TRBV29-1
TGTGCCAGCAGCTTAGCCGCTGGGACAGGGACGATTGGAAAACTGTTTTTT,CASSLAAGTGTIGKLFF,TRBJ1-4,17,.,TRBD1,TRBV7-8
TGTGCCAGCAGTTACTCGGGTCTCACGGGCTACACCTTC,CASSYSGLTGYTF,TRBJ1-2,13,.,.,TRBV6-2/TRBV6-3
TGTGCCAGCAGCCCTACGGCAGGTGGGCGGGGAGGGCAGTATGAGCAGTTCTTC,CASSPTAGGRGGQYEQFF,TRBJ2-1,18,.,TRBD2,TRBV7-9
TGCAGCGTTCGGACTAGCGGGAGATTAAACATTCAGTACTTC,CSVRTSGRLNIQYF,TRBJ2-4,14,.,TRBD2,TRBV29-1
TGTGGCAGTACCTACGAGCAGTACTTC,CGSTYEQYF,TRBJ2-7,9,.,.,TRBV3-1
TGTGCCAGCAGCCAAGTATCGGGGCCTCTGAACGAGCAGTACTTC,CASSQVSGPLNEQYF,TRBJ2-7,15,.,.,TRBV3-1
TGCGCCAGCAGCTTGGGACGGACCAATAATGAAAAACTGTTTTTT,CASSLGRTNNEKLFF,TRBJ1-4,15,.,.,TRBV5-1
TGTGCCAGCAGCCAAGACATCGTCACTGAAGCTTTCTTT,CASSQDIVTEAFF,TRBJ1-1,13,.,.,TRBV3-1
TGTGCCAGCAGCGGACAGGGGGCGTATGAAAAACTGTTTTTT,CASSGQGAYEKLFF,TRBJ1-4,14,few,TRBD1,TRBV5-6
TGTGCCAGCAGCCAAGAGGTCAGTCGTTTTAACTATGGCTACACCTTC,CASSQEVSRFNYGYTF,TRBJ1-2,16,.,.,TRBV4-2
TGTGCCAGCAGTTCCAGACTAGCGGGAGTCTACGAGCAGTACTTC,CASSSRLAGVYEQYF,TRBJ2-7,15,.,TRBD2,TRBV28
TGCAGTGCTAGAGATCGGGACATGACCTACGAGCAGTACTTC,CSARDRDMTYEQYF,TRBJ2-7,14,.,.,TRBV20-1
TGTGCCAGCAGTTTGTCCAGGTTCTCCTACGAGCAGTACTTC,CASSLSRFSYEQYF,TRBJ2-7,14,.,.,TRBV28
TGTGCCAGCAGTTTAGCGGGAGAGCTGGCAGATACGCAGTATTTT,CASSLAGELADTQYF,TRBJ2-3,15,few,TRBD2,TRBV6-5